The entry that follows covers one T cell receptor beta chain sequence. The antigen is unknown. These data belong to a study of T cell responses to AZD1222 COVID-19 vaccine. The CDR3 covers 13 residues. V shed 5 bases and J shed 2 bases, with 9 bases lying between them. Germline V gene data show CDR1 as SNHLY and CDR2 as FYNNEI. Sequencing was performed with immunoSEQ multiplex PCR; in TCRdb, only in-frame clones are kept and a portion is missing. The top ten clones hold over 1% of a sample with approximately 190,000 clones, approximately 92% of them seen once. General observations from the study: Clonal diversity may have been underestimated in mostly white British donors.

The chain employs TRBV2 and TRBJ1-2; a weak D match, TRBD1 (6 bases). Here the sequenced sample was peripheral blood, taken on day 0 of AZD1222 vaccination. The origin of this receptor is an adult in good health. In DNA, the CDR3 is TGTGCCAGCAGTCCAGGGGAGAACTATGGCTACACCTTC. Amino acid sequence: CASSPGENYGYTF.